Following are 23 T cell receptor beta chains from one sample sequenced in a study of blood T cell repertoires in COVID-19. TCRdb's copy holds only in-frame clones and misses some; the assay was immunoSEQ multiplex PCR. The data hold about 140,000 clones, with approximately 84% observed a single time. Specimen: peripheral blood. These receptors originate from a human donor in a cohort sampled during active COVID-19.

V and J are TRBV19 and TRBJ2-1, with D perhaps matching TRBD2 (5 bases). This CDR3 contains 15 residues. V was trimmed by 3 bases and J by 8 bases, leaving 17 bases between them. CDR1 and CDR2 (germline): LNHDA, SQIVND (reference sequence). CDR3 nucleotides: TGTGCCAGTAGTATCCGGGCTAGCCGAGGCGATGAGCAGTTCTTC. Translating it yields CASSIRASRGDEQFF.

This sequence joins TRBV5-1 and TRBJ1-2; TRBD1 matches at 10 bases. Germline-derived CDR1 and CDR2 are SGHRS and YFSETQ. Germline trimming cut 2 bases from V and 7 bases from J; bases unmatched to any gene: 5. The CDR3 sequence is 14 residues long. CDR3 region: CASSFDRGQGGYTF. Here the CDR3 DNA reads TGCGCCAGCAGCTTCGACAGGGGGCAAGGTGGCTACACCTTC.

This chain uses TRBV29-1 with TRBJ1-2; unclear D gene. The CDR3 consists of 11 residues. Germline V gene data show CDR1 as SQVTM and CDR2 as ANQGSEA. Trimming took 7 bases from V and 5 from J, leaving 11 bases between them. CDR3 sequence: CSAWAGYGYTF. The CDR3 DNA sequence: TGCAGCGCCTGGGCGGGGTATGGCTACACCTTC.

A note on this clone: Its ends do not fully match the called genes, so a read error is possible. The chain links TRBV20-1 to TRBJ1-5; D unresolved. Germline CDR1 is DFQATT and CDR2 is SNEGSKA (reference sequence). The CDR3 has 10 amino acids. This chain's CDR3 is CSARNQSQHF. CDR3 sequence (DNA): TGCAGTGCTAGAAATCAGTCCCAGCATTTT.

V usage is TRBV4-1 and J usage is TRBJ1-2; 9 bases map to TRBD1. The germline V gene encodes CDR1 MGHRA and CDR2 YSYEKL. V shed 2 bases, J shed 8 bases, and the junction held 12 bases outside the gene matches. The CDR3 consists of 16 residues. The CDR3 region has the DNA TGCGCCAGCAGCCAACGCAACCCGGGACAGGGATCCGGCTACACCTTC. Encoded protein: CASSQRNPGQGSGYTF.

This chain joins TRBV10-3 and TRBJ2-6; TRBD2 matches at 10 bases. The J segment lost 0 bases and the V segment lost 0 bases, leaving 2 bases of the junction unmatched. CDR3 length equals 18 residues. CDR1 is ENHRY and CDR2 is SYGVKD in the germline V gene. DNA of the CDR3: TGTGCCATCAGTGAGTCGAGCGGGGGGGCCTCTGGGGCCAACGTCCTGACTTTC. Protein product: CAISESSGGASGANVLTF.

In its sample, this clone was seen a few times. In nucleotides, the CDR3 is TGTGCCAGCAGTTCCCCGACTCCCACCGGGGAGCTGTTTTTT. This gives the protein CASSSPTPTGELFF. The chain recombines TRBV6-2 or TRBV6-3 with TRBJ2-2; D is ambiguous. Germline CDR1 reads MNHEY; CDR2 reads SVGEGT. The V and J ends lost 4 bases and 4 bases respectively, with 10 bases between them. The length of the CDR3 is 14 residues.

This rearrangement joins TRBV11-2 to TRBJ2-6, with a weak D call TRBD1 (5 bases). V was pared by 4 bases and J by 0 bases, with 13 bases between. CDR3 length: 17 amino acids. In germline, CDR1 is SGHAT, CDR2 FQNNGV. The CDR3, as DNA: TGTGCCAGCAGCTCGGACGTAGACAGCTCTGGGGCCAACGTCCTGACTTTC. Its protein is CASSSDVDSSGANVLTF. The full variable domain, with the rest looked up from reference TRBV11-2 and TRBJ2-6, is EAGVAQSPRYKIIEKRQSVAFWCNPISGHATLYWYQQILGQGPKLLIQFQNNGVVDDSQLPKDRFSAERLKGVDSTLKIQPAKLEDSAVYLCASSSDVDSSGANVLTFGAGSRLTVL.

The V gene is TRBV6-6, the J gene TRBJ2-1, with unresolved D. CDR1 MNHNY and CDR2 SVGAGI come from the germline V gene (reference sequence). V was shortened by 2 bases and J by 8 bases, with 10 bases between the two germline ends. This CDR3 contains 13 residues. CDR3 sequence: CASSYVGGHEQFF. The CDR3 DNA reads as TGTGCCAGCAGTTACGTTGGCGGCCATGAGCAGTTCTTC.

V and J are TRBV3-1 (or the pseudogene TRBV3-2) and TRBJ2-3, with 11 bases lining up with TRBD1. This CDR3 region has 16 residues. Looked up from germline, CDR1 is LGHDT and CDR2 is YNNKEL (reference sequence). V shed 4 bases and J 1 base; nucleotides not matched to a gene: 4. The CDR3 reads CASSLRTGGRTDTQYF. The CDR3 DNA follows: TGTGCCAGCAGCCTCAGGACAGGGGGCCGCACAGATACGCAGTATTTT.

The rearrangement links TRBV6-5 to TRBJ1-1; no clear D. The CDR3 length is 15 residues. Per the germline V gene, CDR1 is MNHEY and CDR2 is SVGAGI. V was shortened by 7 bases and J by 0 bases, with 15 bases between the two germline ends. CDR3 DNA sequence: TGTGCCAGCATCGGGGAGGAAAGACTGAACACTGAAGCTTTCTTT. Its translation: CASIGEERLNTEAFF.

The V gene is TRBV19, the J gene TRBJ2-6, with D possibly TRBD1 on 5 matching bases. With 5 bases removed from V and 1 base from J, the gap between germline ends came to 15 bases. This CDR3 is 17 amino acids long. Germline V lookup: CDR1 LNHDA, CDR2 SQIVND (reference sequence). The CDR3 protein is CASSSWTTGSGANVLTF. CDR3 nucleotides: TGTGCCAGTAGTTCGTGGACAACAGGTTCTGGGGCCAACGTCCTGACTTTC.

The chain employs TRBV18 and TRBJ1-5; 7 nucleotides line up with TRBD1. The germline V gene encodes CDR1 KGHSH and CDR2 LQKENI. The V gene end was trimmed by 0 bases and the J gene end by 1 base; junction bases not matched to a gene: 0. This CDR3 has 15 residues. The CDR3 DNA follows: TGTGCCAGCTCACCACCGGGACAGAGCAATCAGCCCCAGCATTTT. Translating gives CASSPPGQSNQPQHF.

The chain carries TRBV2 and TRBJ2-3, with TRBD2 identical over 10 bases. The junction had 12 bases not matched to a gene; V was cut back by 3 bases and J by 9 bases. CDR1 SNHLY and CDR2 FYNNEI come from the germline V gene. The CDR3 contains 16 residues. DNA of the CDR3: TGTGCCAGCAGTGAGAGGAGCGGGGGGGCCGCTATAACGCAGTATTTT. This encodes CASSERSGGAAITQYF.

The J gene is TRBJ1-3, the V gene TRBV18; 10 nucleotides agree with TRBD1. Germline CDR1 KGHSH, CDR2 LQKENI. V was clipped by 0 bases and J by 4 bases; unmatched bases: 3. This CDR3 region has 16 residues. CDR3 DNA sequence: TGTGCCAGCTCACCACCGACAGGGGGCATGGGAAACACCATATATTTT. Protein product: CASSPPTGGMGNTIYF.

This clone was seen a handful of times. The chain joins TRBV11-2 to TRBJ2-1; 8 positions agree with TRBD2. The CDR3 runs 15 residues. Germline CDR1 SGHAT, CDR2 FQNNGV. J was trimmed by 5 bases and V by 3 bases; bases with no gene match: 6. CDR3 loop: CASSFGGALDNEQFF. The DNA for the CDR3 is TGTGCCAGCAGCTTCGGGGGGGCGCTTGACAATGAGCAGTTCTTC.

The chain couples TRBV4-1 to TRBJ1-2; D not resolved. Trimming took 1 base from V and 8 from J, leaving 11 bases between them. Germline V gene lookup returns CDR1 MGHRA and CDR2 YSYEKL. CDR3 size: 13 residues. In DNA, the CDR3 is TGCGCCAGCAGCCAAGCGACACTCGCGGGCTACACCTTC. Translating it yields CASSQATLAGYTF.

This clone showed up just a few times. The V gene is TRBV5-4, the J gene TRBJ1-6, with unresolved D. V lost 0 bases and J lost 2, with 9 bases in between. The CDR3 loop spans 16 amino acids. Per germline, CDR1 SGHNT and CDR2 YYREEE (reference sequence). For the CDR3, the DNA is TGTGCCAGCAGCTTGGGAGGCGTCACCTATAATTCACCCCTCCACTTT. It encodes CASSLGGVTYNSPLHF.

V is TRBV24-1 and J is TRBJ2-3; a possible D gene is TRBD2 (6 bases). The CDR3 has 13 amino acids. V was pared by 4 bases and J by 3 bases, with 7 bases between. The germline gives CDR1 KGHDR, CDR2 SFDVKD. As DNA, the CDR3 is TGTGCCACCAGTGACGGGGGTACAGATACGCAGTATTTT. It is translated as CATSDGGTDTQYF.

The chain carries TRBV19 and TRBJ1-2; 9 bases match TRBD1. Germline CDR1 and CDR2: LNHDA and SQIVND (reference sequence). The CDR3 spans 17 residues. With V trimmed by 5 bases and J by 4 bases, 14 bases remained unmatched. In DNA, the CDR3 is TGTGCCAGTAGTCCAAGCCTTTACAGGGGGCGTAGCTATGGCTACACCTTC. Its translation is CASSPSLYRGRSYGYTF.

CDR3 sequence: CSVEDMASGGLGYQETQYF. Here the CDR3 DNA reads TGCAGCGTTGAAGATATGGCTAGCGGGGGGCTAGGGTACCAAGAGACCCAGTACTTC. V usage is TRBV29-1 and J usage is TRBJ2-5; 11 bases map to TRBD2. V dropped 0 bases and J dropped 0; count of bases not matched to a gene: 12. The CDR3 sequence is 19 residues long. Germline assignment: CDR1 SQVTM and CDR2 ANQGSEA.

This clone was detected once. V is TRBV7-2 and J is TRBJ2-5; D might be TRBD2 (5 bases). Germline values: CDR1 SGHTA, CDR2 FQGNSA. The CDR3 length is 15 residues. V was shortened by 1 base and J by 7 bases, with 16 bases between the two germline ends. CDR3 amino acids: CASSLDPPGSGTQYF. CDR3 sequence (DNA): TGTGCCAGCAGCTTAGACCCCCCGGGATCGGGGACCCAGTACTTC.

The J gene is TRBJ1-4, the V gene TRBV6-5; D gene uncertain. Trimming removed 4 bases from V and 2 bases from J, with 14 bases in between. CDR3 length: 16 residues. The V gene's germline CDR1 is MNHEY and CDR2 SVGAGI. The CDR3 region is CASSSVGGRTNEKLFF. The CDR3 region has the DNA TGTGCCAGCAGTTCGGTGGGAGGACGGACTAATGAAAAACTGTTTTTT.